Below are 20 T cell receptor beta chains sequenced from a single sample in a study of shared clonotypes between healthy human individuals. The assay was immunoSEQ multiplex PCR, and TCRdb's table has in-frame clones only and misses some. The sample contains hundreds of thousands of clones, 95% to 98% of which appear only once. Naivety among CD8 cells was defined by CD45RO negativity and positive CCR7 selection, thereby excluding terminally differentiated effector memory CD45RA+ cells. Sample: naive CD8+ T cells sorted from blood. Receptor source: a man aged 25 to 40 in good health.

The rearrangement links TRBV7-9 to TRBJ2-1; D is tentatively TRBD1 or TRBD2 (5 bases each). Trimming removed 8 bases at V and 6 bases at J, with 17 bases between. Germline assignment: CDR1 SEHNR and CDR2 FQNEAQ (reference sequence). This CDR3 has 14 residues. CDR3 sequence reads: CASARGLRGNEQFF. The CDR3 DNA is TGTGCCAGCGCGAGAGGGCTTAGGGGCAATGAGCAGTTCTTC.

This clone came up once. V is TRBV5-1 and J is TRBJ1-4; TRBD1 matches 8 bases. With 3 bases clipped from V and 0 bases from J, the junction kept 7 bases outside the gene matches. The CDR3 spans 17 residues. Looked up from germline, CDR1 is SGHRS and CDR2 is YFSETQ. The CDR3 DNA reads as TGCGCCAGCAGCTCCGGGACAGGAACAGCAACTAATGAAAAACTGTTTTTT. As protein: CASSSGTGTATNEKLFF.

A note on this clone: At the DNA level, this CDR3 is encoded by other sequences in the same sample as well. This rearrangement joins TRBV29-1 to TRBJ2-7; 7 bases line up with TRBD2. Germline V gene sequence: CDR1 SQVTM, CDR2 ANQGSEA. J lost 2 bases, V lost 3 bases, and 1 base had no gene match. The CDR3 consists of 12 residues. CDR3 residues: CSVEGRAYEQYF. The CDR3 DNA sequence: TGCAGCGTTGAGGGGAGGGCCTACGAGCAGTACTTC.

This chain connects TRBV14 to TRBJ1-1; 8 bases fit TRBD1. CDR1 SGHDN and CDR2 FVKESK come from the germline V gene. The CDR3 loop spans 15 amino acids. V lost 4 bases and J lost 2; bases outside the gene matches: 6. CDR3 protein: CASSPGQGDNTEAFF. CDR3 bases: TGTGCCAGCAGCCCTGGACAGGGTGATAACACTGAAGCTTTCTTT.

The chain joins TRBV5-3 to TRBJ1-1; no reliable D call. TRBV5-3 is annotated as an ORF whose role is uncertain. Trimming stripped 2 bases from V and 0 bases from J, with 5 bases between. The CDR3 is 13 amino acids. In nucleotides, the CDR3 is TGTGCCAGAAGCTTAATCATGAACACTGAAGCTTTCTTT. It translates to CARSLIMNTEAFF.

The chain employs TRBV27 and TRBJ2-5; D is uncertain. CDR3 length equals 13 residues. CDR1 is MNHEY and CDR2 is SMNVEV in the germline V gene (reference sequence). Trimming pared 2 bases from V and 3 bases from J, leaving 7 bases between. CDR3 protein: CASSLDQEETQYF. In DNA, the CDR3 is TGTGCCAGCAGTTTAGACCAAGAAGAGACCCAGTACTTC.

Remarks on this clone: The sample has other DNA sequences that encode this CDR3 too. The V and J genes are TRBV5-4 and TRBJ2-7; TRBD2 agrees at 7 bases. CDR1 is SGHNT and CDR2 is YYREEE in the germline V gene (reference sequence). V gave up 2 bases and J gave up 0 bases; unmatched junction bases: 2. This CDR3 region has 14 residues. The CDR3 DNA is TGTGCCAGCAGCTTAGCGGGGAGCTCCTACGAGCAGTACTTC. Its translation is CASSLAGSSYEQYF.

The chain carries TRBV5-4 and TRBJ2-7; 7 nucleotides match TRBD1. The germline V gene encodes CDR1 SGHNT and CDR2 YYREEE (reference sequence). This CDR3 comprises 13 residues. Unmatched junction bases numbered 8, after V lost 6 bases and J lost 5 bases. The CDR3 DNA reads as TGTGCCAGCACCTCAGGGGGTGAGAACGAGCAGTACTTC. It encodes CASTSGGENEQYF.

The chain uses TRBV5-6 and TRBJ2-1; 11 bases fit TRBD2. Germline V CDR1 and CDR2: SGHDT, YYEEEE. The trim removed 4 bases at V and 2 bases at J, leaving 5 bases unmatched. This CDR3 region has 16 residues. CDR3 bases: TGTGCCAGCAGCACTACGGGACTAGCGGCCTACAATGAGCAGTTCTTC. Translation gives CASSTTGLAAYNEQFF.

This chain joins TRBV27 and TRBJ2-7; 9 nucleotides match TRBD2. The CDR3 length is 15 residues. From germline, CDR1 is MNHEY and CDR2 SMNVEV (reference sequence). The V gene end was trimmed by 6 bases and the J gene end by 2 bases; junction bases not matched to a gene: 8. CDR3 residues: CASSFSGSSPYEQYF. The CDR3 DNA reads as TGTGCCAGCAGCTTTAGCGGGAGCTCTCCCTACGAGCAGTACTTC.

The sample holds one count of this clone. V usage is TRBV27 and J usage is TRBJ1-5; D unclear. The CDR3 consists of 15 residues. V lost 3 bases and J lost 4, with 13 bases in between. In germline, CDR1 is MNHEY, CDR2 SMNVEV (reference sequence). The CDR3 DNA sequence: TGTGCCAGCAGTTTTCGGACGGGTGGGAATCAGCCCCAGCATTTT. It yields the protein CASSFRTGGNQPQHF.

This rearrangement joins TRBV7-9 to TRBJ2-7; 9 bases are a match to TRBD1. The germline V gene has CDR1 SEHNR and CDR2 FQNEAQ (reference sequence). The CDR3 loop spans 15 amino acids. The J segment lost 4 bases and the V segment lost 2 bases, leaving 6 bases of the junction unmatched. CDR3 sequence: CASSLTRTGAYEQYF. The CDR3 nucleotides read TGTGCCAGCAGCTTAACCCGGACAGGGGCGTACGAGCAGTACTTC.

V is TRBV7-8 and J is TRBJ2-7; 10 bases map to TRBD1. V lost 5 bases, J lost 5 bases, and 9 bases stayed unmatched. Per the germline V gene, CDR1 is SGHVS and CDR2 is FQNEAQ. The CDR3 has 15 residues. As DNA, the CDR3 is TGTGCCAGCAGCCCCCCCCGGACAGGGGGTCACGAGCAGTACTTC. As protein: CASSPPRTGGHEQYF.

The genes are TRBV5-5 and TRBJ2-3; 8 nucleotides line up with TRBD1. With 2 bases clipped from V and 0 bases from J, the junction kept 2 bases outside the gene matches. In germline, CDR1 is SGHKS, CDR2 YYEKEE (reference sequence). This CDR3 has 15 amino acids. CDR3 region: CASSFRQGSTDTQYF. CDR3 nucleotides: TGTGCCAGCAGCTTTCGACAGGGGAGCACAGATACGCAGTATTTT.

The chain combines TRBV11-2 with TRBJ2-7, with 7 bases matching TRBD1. Germline V gene data show CDR1 as SGHAT and CDR2 as FQNNGV. This CDR3 region has 14 residues. Trimming cost V 5 bases and J 3 bases; bases outside gene matches: 7. The CDR3 nucleotides read TGTGCCAGCAGCGAACGACAGGGTCACTACGAGCAGTACTTC. It yields the protein CASSERQGHYEQYF. Looking up the rest from reference TRBV11-2 and TRBJ2-7 gives the full variable domain: EAGVAQSPRYKIIEKRQSVAFWCNPISGHATLYWYQQILGQGPKLLIQFQNNGVVDDSQLPKDRFSAERLKGVDSTLKIQPAKLEDSAVYLCASSERQGHYEQYFGPGTRLTVT.

The chain is built from TRBV6-1 and TRBJ1-2; D is unresolved. V lost 2 bases to trimming and J lost 0 bases, with 4 bases between them. The CDR3 is 13 amino acids. Germline lookup yields CDR1 MNHNS and CDR2 SASEGT. CDR3 coding DNA: TGTGCCAGCAGTGAATATCCTAACTATGGCTACACCTTC. It translates to CASSEYPNYGYTF.

This clone was counted between two and nine times. The genes are TRBV27 and TRBJ2-7; D gene ambiguous. CDR1 is MNHEY and CDR2 is SMNVEV in the germline V gene (reference sequence). The CDR3 has 13 residues. The V gene lost 6 bases and the J gene lost 3 bases, with 12 bases spanning the gap. The chain's CDR3 is CASRVGSHYEQYF. CDR3 in DNA: TGTGCCAGCAGGGTCGGGTCTCACTACGAGCAGTACTTC.

J is TRBJ2-1 and V is TRBV28, with 8 bases aligning to TRBD2. Germline CDR1 and CDR2: MDHEN and SYDVKM. The J segment lost 9 bases and the V segment lost 2 bases, leaving 9 bases of the junction unmatched. The CDR3 loop spans 15 amino acids. The CDR3 bases are TGTGCCAGCAGTTTAATGCGGGAGGATTTGGGTGAGCAGTTCTTC. Translated, it gives CASSLMREDLGEQFF.

The chain couples TRBV7-9 to TRBJ1-2; D is ambiguous. The CDR3 has 13 residues. Germline V gives CDR1 SEHNR, CDR2 FQNEAQ (reference sequence). V was trimmed by 1 base and J by 4 bases, leaving 7 bases between them. This CDR3 reads CASSLDISYGYTF. The CDR3 bases are TGTGCCAGCAGCTTAGATATCAGCTATGGCTACACCTTC.

The V gene is TRBV29-1, the J gene TRBJ1-2, with D perhaps matching TRBD1 (6 bases). V dropped 7 bases and J dropped 5 bases, with 17 bases sitting between them. The germline V gene has CDR1 SQVTM and CDR2 ANQGSEA. The CDR3 covers 13 residues. CDR3 DNA: TGCAGCGCCCTCCCGGGACACTCTTATGGCTACACCTTC. This sequence encodes CSALPGHSYGYTF.